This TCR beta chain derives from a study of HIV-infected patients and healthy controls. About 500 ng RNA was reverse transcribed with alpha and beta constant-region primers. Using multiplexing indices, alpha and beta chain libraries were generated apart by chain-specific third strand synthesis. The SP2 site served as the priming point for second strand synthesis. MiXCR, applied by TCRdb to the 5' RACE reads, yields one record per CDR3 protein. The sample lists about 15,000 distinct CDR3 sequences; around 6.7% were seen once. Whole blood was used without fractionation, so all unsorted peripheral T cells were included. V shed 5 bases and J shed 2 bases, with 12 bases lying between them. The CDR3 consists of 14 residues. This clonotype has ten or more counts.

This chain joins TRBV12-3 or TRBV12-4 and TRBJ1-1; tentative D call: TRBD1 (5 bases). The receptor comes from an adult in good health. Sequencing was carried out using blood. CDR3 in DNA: TGTGCCAGCAGTCTCGGGACGGTTAACACTGAAGCTTTCTTT. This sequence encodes CASSLGTVNTEAFF.